This TCR beta chain is from a study of shared clonotypes between healthy human individuals. Turning to the study itself: Per donor, three plates held CD4 naive cells, three held CD4 memory, two held CD8 naive and one held CD8 memory. Findings and caveats of the study: Non-shared clonotypes were found to have lower generation probabilities than the clonotypes that were shared by all four of the sorted-subset donors. Estimated clonotype richness was generally higher in naive than memory subsets.

CDR3 length equals 15 residues. V shed 4 bases, J shed 0 bases, and the junction held 4 bases outside the gene matches. Per the germline V gene, CDR1 is LNHDA and CDR2 is SQIVND (reference sequence). This clone was seen once. Its antigen is currently unknown. TCRdb's copy holds only in-frame clones and misses some; the assay was immunoSEQ multiplex PCR. The table shows 2.3 million or so clones, with approximately 93% occurring only once. The sequenced sample consisted of naive CD4+ T cells from PBMCs. Subset indicated: CD45RA+ positively selected. The source is a man aged 18 to 35 in good health. Some clones in this sample may be carry-over from other donors' samples. The rearrangement links TRBV19 to TRBJ2-3; the match to TRBD2 covers 7 bases. The CDR3 DNA is TGTGCCAGTAGTAAAAAAGCGGGGAGCACAGATACGCAGTATTTT. It codes for CASSKKAGSTDTQYF.